Listed here are 27 T cell receptor beta chains from one sample, sequenced in a study of cytomegalovirus exposure and HLA in healthy donors. Profiled with immunoSEQ multiplex PCR; TCRdb holds only in-frame clones, not every one. The table shows some 99,000 clones, with about 90% occurring only once. Input material: PBMCs. The receptors originated from a woman younger than 35 in good health and CMV-seronegative.

The chain employs TRBV4-3 and TRBJ2-3; weak D call: TRBD2 (5 bases). The germline CDR1 and CDR2 sequences are LGHNA and YSLEER. V shed 0 bases and J shed 4 bases, with 8 bases lying between them. There are 14 residues in the CDR3. CDR3 sequence (DNA): TGCGCCAGCAGCCAAGATCCGCGGGCAGATACGCAGTATTTT. Translated: CASSQDPRADTQYF.

The chain carries TRBV11-1 and TRBJ2-1; 9 bases map to TRBD2. The germline V gene has CDR1 SGHAT and CDR2 FQDESV (reference sequence). The J segment lost 4 bases and the V segment lost 1 base, leaving 8 bases of the junction unmatched. CDR3 length equals 17 residues. The CDR3 DNA sequence: TGTGCCAGCAGCTTAGAACTGGAGAGCGGGGGGTACAATGAGCAGTTCTTC. This codes for CASSLELESGGYNEQFF.

The J gene is TRBJ1-4, the V gene TRBV27, with TRBD1 as a possible D gene (5 bases). CDR1 and CDR2 (germline): MNHEY, SMNVEV (reference sequence). V lost 7 bases to trimming and J lost 3 bases, with 9 bases between them. The CDR3 loop spans 13 amino acids. The DNA of the CDR3 is TGTGCCAGCAAGGGGAGGGCTAATGAAAAACTGTTTTTT. The encoded protein is CASKGRANEKLFF. The full variable domain, with the rest looked up from reference TRBV27 and TRBJ1-4, is EAQVTQNPRYLITVTGKKLTVTCSQNMNHEYMSWYRQDPGLGLRQIYYSMNVEVTDKGDVPEGYKVSRKEKRNFPLILESPSPNQTSLYFCASKGRANEKLFFGSGTQLSVL.

The chain links TRBV6-1 to TRBJ2-7; 8 positions match TRBD1. The CDR3 extends over 14 amino acids. With 4 bases clipped from V and 5 bases from J, the junction kept 7 bases outside the gene matches. Germline V gene sequence: CDR1 MNHNS, CDR2 SASEGT. The CDR3, as DNA: TGTGCCAGCAGTGGGCCAGGGGGCTTGAACGAGCAGTACTTC. This sequence encodes CASSGPGGLNEQYF.

The chain carries TRBV9 and TRBJ2-7; tentatively, D is TRBD2 (7 bases). The CDR3 is 14 residues long. Between the trimmed V and J ends, which lost 0 bases and 2 bases, there was a span of 9 bases. Germline CDR1 is SGDLS and CDR2 is YYNGEE. In nucleotides, the CDR3 is TGTGCCAGCAGCGTAGACGGGGGGCCCTACGAGCAGTACTTC. Translated, it gives CASSVDGGPYEQYF.

The chain links TRBV6-5 to TRBJ1-1; 12 nucleotides match TRBD1. Per germline, CDR1 MNHEY and CDR2 SVGAGI. The CDR3 covers 14 residues. Trimming at V came to 5 bases and at J to 4 bases, leaving 2 bases not matched to a gene. DNA for the CDR3: TGTGCCAGCAGTCGGGACAGGGGGCCCACTGAAGCTTTCTTT. Translating it yields CASSRDRGPTEAFF.

The rearrangement links TRBV18 to TRBJ1-6; a weak D match, TRBD1 (6 bases). The CDR3 covers 14 residues. CDR1 and CDR2 (germline): KGHSH, LQKENI. V lost 2 bases to trimming and J lost 10 bases, with 12 bases between them. CDR3 DNA sequence: TGTGCCAGCTCACCAAAGTCCAGGGGATCACCCCTCCACTTT. It specifies CASSPKSRGSPLHF.

The chain has TRBV5-6 and TRBJ1-1; D call uncertain. The germline gives CDR1 SGHDT, CDR2 YYEEEE. V was cut by 2 bases and J by 5 bases, with 4 bases left in between. The CDR3 sequence is 11 residues long. CDR3 in amino acids: CASSFSTEAFF. The CDR3, as DNA: TGTGCCAGCAGCTTCAGTACTGAAGCTTTCTTT.

The chain couples TRBV28 to TRBJ2-7, with D possibly TRBD2 on 6 matching bases. V was cut by 8 bases and J by 4 bases, with 15 bases left in between. Germline V gene data show CDR1 as MDHEN and CDR2 as SYDVKM. CDR3 size: 13 residues. The CDR3 region has the DNA TGTGCCAGCGAAGGGCCGGGGGAATACGAGCAGTACTTC. Translation gives CASEGPGEYEQYF.

V is TRBV19 and J is TRBJ1-5; D gene uncertain. CDR1 and CDR2 from the germline V gene are LNHDA and SQIVND (reference sequence). The V end lost 5 bases, the J end lost 5 bases, and 16 bases lay between the germline ends. The CDR3 runs to 15 residues. Here the CDR3 DNA reads TGTGCCAGTAGTGATGCCGAGAGAATATATCAGCCCCAGCATTTT. Protein: CASSDAERIYQPQHF.

The sample holds one count of this clone. V usage is TRBV7-8 and J usage is TRBJ2-3; D unclear. V lost 1 base, J lost 4 bases, and 3 bases lay in between. In germline, CDR1 is SGHVS, CDR2 FQNEAQ. The CDR3 has 12 amino acids. The CDR3 reads CASSLGADTQYF. CDR3 DNA sequence: TGTGCCAGCAGCTTAGGAGCAGATACGCAGTATTTT.

The rearrangement uses TRBV5-6 and TRBJ1-5; D is uncertain. CDR1 and CDR2 (germline): SGHDT, YYEEEE. This CDR3 spans 14 amino acids. V lost 4 bases and J 7 bases, leaving 15 bases between the germline ends. The DNA for the CDR3 is TGTGCCAGCAGCAGGGCGGGTATACGGCAGCCCCAGCATTTT. Translation: CASSRAGIRQPQHF.

V gene TRBV28 combines with J gene TRBJ2-7, with 9 nucleotides matching TRBD1. Germline V lookup: CDR1 MDHEN, CDR2 SYDVKM. The trim removed 8 bases at V and 9 bases at J, leaving 11 bases unmatched. CDR3 length equals 13 residues. CDR3 in amino acids: CASDKQGASVQYF. The DNA for the CDR3 is TGTGCCAGCGATAAACAGGGGGCTTCTGTGCAGTACTTC.

The chain links TRBV19 to TRBJ1-1, with 12 bases identical to TRBD1. This CDR3 has 19 amino acids. V lost 3 bases to trimming and J lost 4 bases; unmatched junction nucleotides: 15. Germline V lookup: CDR1 LNHDA, CDR2 SQIVND (reference sequence). The DNA for the CDR3 is TGTGCCAGTAGTATTTATACTGGGGACAGGGGGCGTCTGGGCACTGAAGCTTTCTTT. Translated: CASSIYTGDRGRLGTEAFF.

As regards this clone: Other DNA sequences in this sample translate to the same CDR3. The V call is TRBV6-1, the J call TRBJ2-7; 7 bases match TRBD2. Germline CDR1 and CDR2: MNHNS and SASEGT. The V gene end was trimmed by 1 base and the J gene end by 3 bases; junction bases not matched to a gene: 3. This CDR3 has 14 amino acids. The CDR3 nucleotides are TGTGCCAGCAGTGAAGTTGGGGGGGGCTACGAGCAGTACTTC. Its translation is CASSEVGGGYEQYF.

This clone was seen just once. The rearrangement uses TRBV18 and TRBJ1-2; the D is unclear. CDR1 is KGHSH, CDR2 LQKENI, per germline. The germline V and J ends were trimmed by 3 bases and 3 bases, with 8 bases remaining between them. The CDR3 covers 13 residues. The CDR3 here is CASSPWEHYGYTF. The CDR3, as DNA: TGTGCCAGCTCACCTTGGGAGCACTATGGCTACACCTTC.

This chain joins TRBV16 and TRBJ1-5, with 8 nucleotides matching TRBD1. Germline assignment: CDR1 KGHSY and CDR2 FQNENV. J was trimmed by 0 bases and V by 0 bases; bases with no gene match: 7. The CDR3 spans 18 residues. CDR3 bases: TGTGCCAGCAGCCAATCAGGACAGGGAGAATATAGCAATCAGCCCCAGCATTTT. Its translation is CASSQSGQGEYSNQPQHF.

The rearrangement joins TRBV7-9 to TRBJ2-1; TRBD2 matches 13 bases. This CDR3 has 19 residues. Germline V gene data show CDR1 as SEHNR and CDR2 as FQNEAQ (reference sequence). J was trimmed by 0 bases and V by 5 bases; bases with no gene match: 10. The CDR3 DNA sequence: TGTGCCAGCAGCATACGGACTAGCGGGGGAGACAGCTCCTACAATGAGCAGTTCTTC. Translation gives CASSIRTSGGDSSYNEQFF.

The chain has TRBV5-1 and TRBJ2-1, with D hard to call. Trimming cost V 5 bases and J 0 bases, with 15 bases left between them. Germline assignment: CDR1 SGHRS and CDR2 YFSETQ. The CDR3 extends over 16 amino acids. The CDR3 loop reads CASRDREPSSYNEQFF. As DNA, the CDR3 is TGCGCCAGCAGAGATCGCGAGCCGAGCTCCTACAATGAGCAGTTCTTC.

The rearrangement joins TRBV10-2 to TRBJ2-7; D might be TRBD2 (5 bases). Trimming removed 8 bases from V and 5 bases from J, with 16 bases in between. Germline V lookup: CDR1 WSHSY, CDR2 SAAADI. The CDR3 consists of 13 residues. CDR3 protein: CASLGGSSHEQYF. Here the CDR3 DNA reads TGCGCCAGCCTCGGTGGGAGTTCCCACGAGCAGTACTTC.

The chain couples TRBV30 to TRBJ1-1; D unresolved. Germline loops: CDR1 GTSNPN, CDR2 SVGIG (reference sequence). The CDR3 is 12 residues long. V lost 2 bases and J lost 4, with 8 bases in between. CDR3 in DNA: TGTGCCTGGAGTCCTGAGGGCACTGAAGCTTTCTTT. Translating gives CAWSPEGTEAFF.

The chain recombines TRBV2 with TRBJ1-4, with D possibly being TRBD1 (5 bases). Trimming took 3 bases from V and 8 from J, leaving 10 bases between them. The CDR3 covers 13 residues. CDR1 and CDR2 (germline): SNHLY, FYNNEI. The CDR3 sequence: CASSDQGGEKLFF. The DNA of the CDR3 is TGTGCCAGCAGTGACCAGGGTGGGGAAAAACTGTTTTTT.

This rearrangement joins TRBV16 to TRBJ2-1, with no clear D. The V gene's germline CDR1 is KGHSY and CDR2 FQNENV. V shed 5 bases and J shed 5 bases, with 10 bases lying between them. This CDR3 is built from 13 residues. CDR3 nucleotide sequence: TGTGCCAGCAGCAGATCAGTGAACAATGAGCAGTTCTTC. Protein: CASSRSVNNEQFF.

The chain uses TRBV4-2 and TRBJ2-2; D is undetermined. Germline CDR1 and CDR2: LGHNA and YNFKEQ. CDR3 size: 12 residues. The V gene lost 10 bases and the J gene lost 6 bases, with 12 bases spanning the gap. Here the CDR3 DNA reads TGTGCCACCTCGGTACGCTCCGGGGAGCTGTTTTTT. It codes for CATSVRSGELFF.

The chain joins TRBV5-4 to TRBJ2-5, with D tentatively TRBD2 (6 bases). Between the trimmed V and J ends, which lost 3 bases and 4 bases, there was a span of 16 bases. Germline V CDR1 and CDR2: SGHNT, YYREEE (reference sequence). The CDR3 is made up of 15 amino acids. The CDR3 DNA reads TGTGCCAGCAGCTCCAACTACGGCGGGGCAGAGACCCAGTACTTC. This translates into CASSSNYGGAETQYF.

V and J are TRBV4-3 and TRBJ1-1; no clear D gene. Germline values: CDR1 LGHNA, CDR2 YSLEER. With 1 base removed from V and 1 base from J, the gap between germline ends came to 19 bases. The CDR3 loop spans 18 amino acids. DNA of the CDR3: TGCGCCAGCAGCCAAGCCCCGAAGGCTGGAGGACCGAACACTGAAGCTTTCTTT. Protein: CASSQAPKAGGPNTEAFF.

V and J are TRBV28 and TRBJ1-5; the D gene is possibly TRBD1 (6 bases). The germline CDR1 and CDR2 sequences are MDHEN and SYDVKM. V was cut by 5 bases and J by 0 bases, with 14 bases left in between. The CDR3 covers 16 residues. CDR3 coding DNA: TGTGCCAGCAGTCCGCGGACAGCTTATAGCAATCAGCCCCAGCATTTT. Translation: CASSPRTAYSNQPQHF.